These 8 T cell receptor beta chains came from one sample sequenced in a study of blood T cell repertoires in COVID-19. TCRdb's copy holds only in-frame clones and misses some; the assay was immunoSEQ multiplex PCR. The table shows about 82,000 clones, with around 78% occurring only once. The source material was peripheral blood. These TCRs come from a man between 60 and 75 years old with COVID-19, enrolled during active disease.

This chain connects TRBV2 to TRBJ1-2; TRBD1 might be the D (6 bases). Germline CDR1 is SNHLY and CDR2 is FYNNEI. CDR3 size: 16 residues. V was trimmed by 7 bases and J by 0 bases, leaving 18 bases between them. CDR3 nucleotide sequence: TGTGCCAGCAACCCAACGGGGGGCACAGCTAACTATGGCTACACCTTC. Its protein product is CASNPTGGTANYGYTF.

This clone has a single count. The chain recombines TRBV6-5 with TRBJ1-5; 10 positions match TRBD1. The germline gives CDR1 MNHEY, CDR2 SVGAGI. This CDR3 contains 14 residues. V was pared by 6 bases and J by 9 bases, with 8 bases of the junction left unmatched. The CDR3 loop is CASREGQGLLPQHF. The CDR3 DNA is TGTGCCAGCAGGGAGGGACAGGGGTTATTGCCCCAGCATTTT.

This clone was seen more than once but under ten times. This chain joins TRBV15 and TRBJ2-7, with D hard to call. The CDR3 covers 14 residues. Trimming pared 2 bases from V and 3 bases from J, leaving 11 bases between. Germline-derived CDR1 and CDR2 are LNHNV and YYDKDF (reference sequence). CDR3 sequence: CATSRYPEHYEQYF. CDR3 bases: TGTGCCACCAGCAGATATCCAGAACACTACGAGCAGTACTTC.

The genes are TRBV18 and TRBJ1-6; D unclear. The CDR3 runs 15 residues. Trimming removed 2 bases from V and 7 bases from J, with 12 bases in between. Germline values: CDR1 KGHSH, CDR2 LQKENI. The chain's CDR3 is CASSPTNSGNSPLHF. The CDR3 coding sequence is TGTGCCAGCTCACCAACAAACAGTGGGAATTCACCCCTCCACTTT. The variable domain in full, completed from reference TRBV18 and TRBJ1-6, reads NAGVMQNPRHLVRRRGQEARLRCSPMKGHSHVYWYRQLPEEGLKFMVYLQKENIIDESGMPKERFSAEFPKEGPSILRIQQVVRGDSAAYFCASSPTNSGNSPLHFGNGTRLTVT.

V and J are TRBV11-3 and TRBJ2-2; TRBD2 agrees at 7 bases. The length of the CDR3 is 17 residues. With 1 base clipped from V and 0 bases from J, the junction kept 5 bases outside the gene matches. The germline V gene encodes CDR1 SGHNT and CDR2 YENEEA. CDR3 DNA sequence: TGTGCCAGCAGCTTAGGGGGAGGGACGGCGAACACCGGGGAGCTGTTTTTT. It yields the protein CASSLGGGTANTGELFF.

This chain links TRBV3-1 (or the pseudogene TRBV3-2) with TRBJ2-7, with D perhaps matching TRBD2 (7 bases). Germline V gives CDR1 LGHDT, CDR2 YNNKEL (reference sequence). The V end was cut by 3 bases, the J end by 2 bases, with 17 bases between. This CDR3 spans 16 amino acids. CDR3 sequence reads: CASSQGGGLSTYEQYF. The CDR3 DNA sequence: TGTGCCAGCAGCCAGGGAGGGGGGCTCTCTACCTACGAGCAGTACTTC.

This sequence joins TRBV6-1 and TRBJ2-7, with D perhaps TRBD1 (5 bases). The CDR3 runs 12 residues. CDR1 is MNHNS and CDR2 is SASEGT in the germline V gene. Trimming cost V 5 bases and J 0 bases, with 5 bases left between them. The DNA of the CDR3 is TGTGCCAGCAGTACAGGCTCCTACGAGCAGTACTTC. This gives the protein CASSTGSYEQYF.

This clone has only one observation. This rearrangement joins TRBV7-9 to TRBJ2-7; 10 bases align to TRBD2. V lost 2 bases, J lost 4 bases, and 2 bases stayed unmatched. CDR1 is SEHNR and CDR2 is FQNEAQ in the germline V gene (reference sequence). CDR3 length equals 14 residues. The CDR3 sequence is CASSLKAGGYEQYF. CDR3 coding DNA: TGTGCCAGCAGCTTAAAAGCGGGGGGGTACGAGCAGTACTTC.